The T cell receptor beta chain under discussion was sequenced for a study of T cell repertoires in cytomegalovirus infection. This clonotype was seen a handful of times. What it binds is unknown. TCRdb processed the reads anew with MiXCR; each CDR3 protein has one entry. The sample gives approximately 390,000 distinct CDR3 sequences, about 35% of which show up once; about 14% is in the top ten. Germline V lookup: CDR1 SGHTA, CDR2 FQGNSA. The CDR3 contains 14 residues. Trimming removed 5 bases from V and 9 bases from J, with 18 bases in between. Sequencing was performed on cultured PBMCs, taken from culture after CMV antigen stimulation. The chain is built from TRBV7-2 and TRBJ2-3; D gene unclear. This receptor was obtained from a human donor in good health (CMV status not recorded). Some clones in this sample may be carry-over from other donors' samples. CDR3 sequence reads: CASSGTHVRVTQYF. CDR3 bases: TGTGCCAGCAGCGGCACCCACGTTCGAGTGACGCAGTATTTT. Supplemented by reference TRBV7-2 and TRBJ2-3, the full variable domain reads GAGVSQSPSNKVTEKGKDVELRCDPISGHTALYWYRQSLGQGLEFLIYFQGNSAPDKSGLPSDRFSAERTGGSVSTLTIQRTQQEDSAVYLCASSGTHVRVTQYFGPGTRLTVL.